The entry that follows covers one T cell receptor beta chain sequence. Conventional CD4+ T cells were sorted from blood as CD25-low CD127-high cells. The sample belongs to a study of regulatory and conventional T cells in RAG deficiency. Profiling relied on immunoSEQ multiplex PCR, and the TCRdb table lists in-frame clones only, not all of them. The data contain 20,000 or so clones, about 92% of them singletons. Looked up from germline, CDR1 is MNHEY and CDR2 is SVGAGI. This CDR3 has 15 residues. The V gene end was trimmed by 5 bases and the J gene end by 3 bases; junction bases not matched to a gene: 10. This same sample was also part of a study on regulatory T cells. That work adds: Primers: 52 TRBV forward and 13 TRBJ reverse.

The source is a human donor in good health. The sequencing input was CD4+ T cells sorted from blood. The J gene is TRBJ2-7, the V gene TRBV6-5; 7 bases map to TRBD1. CDR3 region: CASSRRQGSIYEQYF. The CDR3, as DNA: TGTGCCAGCAGTCGAAGACAGGGTAGCATCTACGAGCAGTACTTC.